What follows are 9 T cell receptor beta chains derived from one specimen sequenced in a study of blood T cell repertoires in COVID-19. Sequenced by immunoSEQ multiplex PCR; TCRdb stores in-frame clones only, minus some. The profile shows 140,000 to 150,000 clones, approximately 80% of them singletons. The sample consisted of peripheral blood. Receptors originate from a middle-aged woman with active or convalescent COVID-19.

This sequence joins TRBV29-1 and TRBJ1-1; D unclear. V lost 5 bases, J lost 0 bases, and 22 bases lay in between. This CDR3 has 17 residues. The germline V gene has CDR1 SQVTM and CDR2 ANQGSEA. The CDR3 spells CSVNVVKYSGLNTEAFF. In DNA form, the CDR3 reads TGCAGCGTTAATGTGGTCAAGTATTCGGGTTTGAACACTGAAGCTTTCTTT.

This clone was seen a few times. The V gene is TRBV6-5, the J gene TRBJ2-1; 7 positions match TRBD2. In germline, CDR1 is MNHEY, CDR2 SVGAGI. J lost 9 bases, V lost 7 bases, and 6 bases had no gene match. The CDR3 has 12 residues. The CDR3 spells CASNGLDGEQFF. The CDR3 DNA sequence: TGTGCCAGCAACGGACTAGATGGTGAGCAGTTCTTC.

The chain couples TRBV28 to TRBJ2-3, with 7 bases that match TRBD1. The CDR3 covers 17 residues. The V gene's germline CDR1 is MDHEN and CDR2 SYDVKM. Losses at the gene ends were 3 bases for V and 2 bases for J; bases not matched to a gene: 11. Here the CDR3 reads CASSLVRDSEDTDTQYF. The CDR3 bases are TGTGCCAGCAGTTTGGTGAGGGACAGTGAGGACACAGATACGCAGTATTTT.

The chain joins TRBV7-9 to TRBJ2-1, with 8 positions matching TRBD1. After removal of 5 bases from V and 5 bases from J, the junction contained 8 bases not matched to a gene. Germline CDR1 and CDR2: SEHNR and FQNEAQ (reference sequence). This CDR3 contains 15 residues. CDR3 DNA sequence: TGTGCCAGCAGCGAACCGGGACAGGTAGACAATGAGCAGTTCTTC. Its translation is CASSEPGQVDNEQFF.

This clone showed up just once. The CDR3 protein is CASGGGRGSYNEQFF. For the CDR3, the DNA is TGTGCTAGTGGCGGGGGGAGGGGCTCCTACAATGAGCAGTTCTTC. This chain uses TRBV12-5 with TRBJ2-1; 7 nucleotides match TRBD2. Per germline, CDR1 LGHNT and CDR2 FRNRAP. The V segment lost 6 bases and the J segment 0 bases; nucleotides outside the gene matches: 5. The CDR3 has 15 amino acids.

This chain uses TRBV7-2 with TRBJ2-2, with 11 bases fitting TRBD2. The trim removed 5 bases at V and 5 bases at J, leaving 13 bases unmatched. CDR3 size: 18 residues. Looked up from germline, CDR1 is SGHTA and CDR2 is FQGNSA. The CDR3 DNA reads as TGTGCCAGCAGCCAAGCTCGCCTAGCGGGGGGACAGACCGGGGAGCTGTTTTTT. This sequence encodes CASSQARLAGGQTGELFF.

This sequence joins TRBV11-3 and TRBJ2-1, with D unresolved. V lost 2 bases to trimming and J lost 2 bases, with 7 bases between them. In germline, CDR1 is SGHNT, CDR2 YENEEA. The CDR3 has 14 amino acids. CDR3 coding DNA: TGTGCCAGCAGCTTATCTGGGCCCTACAATGAGCAGTTCTTC. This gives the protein CASSLSGPYNEQFF.

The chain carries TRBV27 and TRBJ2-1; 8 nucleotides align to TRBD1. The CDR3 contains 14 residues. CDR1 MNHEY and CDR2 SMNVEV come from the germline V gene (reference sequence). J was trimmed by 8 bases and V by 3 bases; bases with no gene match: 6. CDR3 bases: TGTGCCAGCAGTTTTCTGCAGGGGGCGGATGAGCAGTTCTTC. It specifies CASSFLQGADEQFF.

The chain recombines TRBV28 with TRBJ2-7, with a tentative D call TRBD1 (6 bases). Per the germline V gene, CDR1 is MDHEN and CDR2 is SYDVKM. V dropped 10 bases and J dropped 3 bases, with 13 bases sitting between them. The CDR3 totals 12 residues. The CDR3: CATGQPSYEQYF. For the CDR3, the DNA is TGTGCCACCGGACAGCCGAGCTACGAGCAGTACTTC.